These 24 T cell receptor beta chains were sequenced from one sample in a study of blood T cell repertoires in COVID-19. The data were produced by immunoSEQ multiplex PCR, yet TCRdb's version contains in-frame clones alone and is incomplete. The data contain under 250,000 clones, about nine tenths of them singletons. The sample was peripheral blood. These receptors were collected from a man aged 25-45 years with COVID-19, enrolled during active disease.

This clone appeared a single time. V is TRBV24-1 and J is TRBJ1-5; 9 bases align to TRBD1. The J segment lost 6 bases and the V segment lost 3 bases, leaving 2 bases of the junction unmatched. Germline lookup yields CDR1 KGHDR and CDR2 SFDVKD. This CDR3 has 14 residues. In nucleotides, the CDR3 is TGTGCCACCAGTGATACAGGGGGCATTCAGCCCCAGCATTTT. As protein: CATSDTGGIQPQHF.

The chain links TRBV5-4 to TRBJ2-5; TRBD2 might be the D (6 bases). V was trimmed by 4 bases and J by 1 base, leaving 17 bases between them. Per germline, CDR1 SGHNT and CDR2 YYREEE (reference sequence). The CDR3 contains 16 residues. CDR3 sequence reads: CASSPRAGRGQETQYF. As DNA, the CDR3 is TGTGCCAGCAGCCCGAGAGCGGGTCGAGGCCAAGAGACCCAGTACTTC.

This chain links TRBV19 with TRBJ2-7; a weak D match, TRBD1 (6 bases). Trimming left V 5 bases short and J 5 bases short, with 16 bases between. The CDR3 covers 14 residues. Per germline, CDR1 LNHDA and CDR2 SQIVND (reference sequence). CDR3 in amino acids: CASSLTGTTHEQYF. The CDR3 DNA sequence: TGTGCCAGTAGTTTAACAGGGACGACTCACGAGCAGTACTTC.

CDR3 amino acids: CASSRTSNTEAFF. The CDR3 coding sequence is TGTGCCAGCAGCCGGACATCGAACACTGAAGCTTTCTTT. This chain connects TRBV7-9 to TRBJ1-1, with D tentatively TRBD1 (5 bases). V lost 5 bases and J 1 base, leaving 8 bases between the germline ends. The germline V gene encodes CDR1 SEHNR and CDR2 FQNEAQ (reference sequence). This CDR3 comprises 13 residues. Using reference TRBV7-9 and TRBJ1-1 for the parts outside the CDR3, the full variable domain is DTGVSQNPRHKITKRGQNVTFRCDPISEHNRLYWYRQTLGQGPEFLTYFQNEAQLEKSRLLSDRFSAERPKGSFSTLEIQRTEQGDSAMYLCASSRTSNTEAFFGQGTRLTVV.

This chain links TRBV29-1 with TRBJ1-1, with D possibly TRBD1 on 6 matching bases. V lost 2 bases and J lost 5, with 12 bases in between. The germline V gene has CDR1 SQVTM and CDR2 ANQGSEA. CDR3 length: 13 residues. The CDR3 here is CSVESGVGTEAFF. The CDR3 DNA is TGCAGCGTTGAATCAGGGGTGGGAACTGAAGCTTTCTTT.

The rearrangement links TRBV12-3 or TRBV12-4 to TRBJ2-7, with TRBD1 matching 9 bases. The CDR3 is 13 amino acids. V dropped 7 bases and J dropped 7; count of bases not matched to a gene: 8. The CDR3 protein is CASNPGQGREQYF. The CDR3 DNA reads as TGTGCCAGCAACCCGGGACAGGGACGGGAGCAGTACTTC.

This chain connects TRBV5-4 to TRBJ2-2; 9 nucleotides match TRBD2. With V trimmed by 0 bases and J by 3 bases, 3 bases remained unmatched. CDR1 SGHNT and CDR2 YYREEE come from the germline V gene (reference sequence). The CDR3 runs 16 residues. The CDR3 DNA follows: TGTGCCAGCAGCTTGGGGACTAGCGCCTACACCGGGGAGCTGTTTTTT. Translation: CASSLGTSAYTGELFF.

This clone was seen a handful of times. V is TRBV7-2 and J is TRBJ2-7; D is possibly TRBD2 (5 bases). V lost 7 bases and J 3 bases, leaving 19 bases between the germline ends. Germline lookup yields CDR1 SGHTA and CDR2 FQGNSA. The CDR3 length is 15 residues. CDR3 loop: CASTPEAGRFYEQYF. The CDR3 region has the DNA TGTGCCAGCACCCCAGAGGCGGGCCGGTTCTACGAGCAGTACTTC.

J is TRBJ1-3 and V is TRBV9; no definite D call. In germline, CDR1 is SGDLS, CDR2 YYNGEE. The CDR3 length is 14 residues. V shed 7 bases and J shed 4 bases, with 15 bases lying between them. DNA of the CDR3: TGTGCCAGCGCGGCGGGAGGGTCCGGAAACACCATATATTTT. This codes for CASAAGGSGNTIYF.

The rearrangement joins TRBV10-1 to TRBJ2-2, with 10 bases fitting TRBD1. J gave up 6 bases and V 2 bases, and 12 bases lay outside the gene matches. The CDR3 totals 18 residues. CDR1 is WNHNN, CDR2 SYGVQD, per germline (reference sequence). CDR3 nucleotides: TGCGCCAGCAGTGAGCGAACCGACAGGGGGCGGGAGGCCGGGGAGCTGTTTTTT. It translates to CASSERTDRGREAGELFF.

The chain combines TRBV5-8 with TRBJ1-1; D might be TRBD1 (5 bases). V lost 0 bases, J lost 4 bases, and 13 bases lay in between. From germline, CDR1 is SGHTS and CDR2 YDEGEE. The length of the CDR3 is 15 residues. This CDR3 is CASSLVVSGVTEAFF. CDR3 in DNA: TGTGCCAGCAGCTTGGTGGTATCGGGGGTCACTGAAGCTTTCTTT.

This clone was observed a few times. The chain is built from TRBV24-1 and TRBJ2-3, with 11 bases aligning to TRBD2. Trimming removed 4 bases from V and 4 bases from J; junction bases left unmatched: 12. CDR1 KGHDR and CDR2 SFDVKD come from the germline V gene. The CDR3 spans 18 residues. Here the CDR3 reads CATSDHPVAGGPSDTQYF. The CDR3 DNA reads as TGTGCCACCAGTGACCATCCTGTAGCGGGAGGGCCCTCAGATACGCAGTATTTT.

The rearrangement uses TRBV4-1 and TRBJ2-7; TRBD2 matches at 13 bases. The CDR3 has 16 residues. J gave up 1 base and V 3 bases, and 3 bases lay outside the gene matches. Per the germline V gene, CDR1 is MGHRA and CDR2 is YSYEKL. CDR3 in amino acids: CASSQPTSGGSYEQYF. The CDR3 coding sequence is TGCGCCAGCAGCCAGCCGACTAGCGGGGGGTCCTACGAGCAGTACTTC.

This chain uses TRBV5-1 with TRBJ1-4; D is perhaps TRBD1 (5 bases). The CDR3 runs to 13 residues. The V gene's germline CDR1 is SGHRS and CDR2 YFSETQ. The V end lost 2 bases, the J end lost 8 bases, and 10 bases lay between the germline ends. As DNA, the CDR3 is TGCGCCAGCAGCTTAAGACAGAGAGAAAAACTGTTTTTT. Translating gives CASSLRQREKLFF.

The rearrangement joins TRBV28 to TRBJ2-7, with 7 bases aligning to TRBD2. The CDR3 has 16 amino acids. With 3 bases clipped from V and 2 bases from J, the junction kept 10 bases outside the gene matches. Germline V gene data show CDR1 as MDHEN and CDR2 as SYDVKM. CDR3 amino acids: CASSLIPLAAAYEQYF. For the CDR3, the DNA is TGTGCCAGCAGTTTGATCCCGCTAGCGGCCGCCTACGAGCAGTACTTC.

The chain has TRBV7-9 and TRBJ2-1; 7 bases are a match to TRBD2. The CDR3 extends over 18 amino acids. Germline trimming cut 1 base from V and 5 bases from J; bases unmatched to any gene: 14. Germline V lookup: CDR1 SEHNR, CDR2 FQNEAQ (reference sequence). The CDR3, as DNA: TGTGCCAGCAGCTTAGGTCTACCGGGGAGGGATCGTAACAATGAGCAGTTCTTC. Protein product: CASSLGLPGRDRNNEQFF.

The chain is built from TRBV7-2 and TRBJ1-5; 9 nucleotides agree with TRBD1. This CDR3 region has 15 residues. V was clipped by 5 bases and J by 6 bases; unmatched bases: 8. Germline V lookup: CDR1 SGHTA, CDR2 FQGNSA. CDR3 sequence reads: CASSRGQGAFQPQHF. The CDR3 DNA sequence: TGTGCCAGCAGCCGGGGACAGGGAGCTTTTCAGCCCCAGCATTTT.

This clone was counted a single time. This rearrangement joins TRBV7-2 to TRBJ2-3; 10 bases map to TRBD2. The CDR3 consists of 15 residues. The V gene's germline CDR1 is SGHTA and CDR2 FQGNSA. With V trimmed by 8 bases and J by 8 bases, 13 bases remained unmatched. The CDR3 DNA reads TGTGCCAGCGGGGCAGAGCGGGGGGGCATAAGTACGCAGTATTTT. It encodes CASGAERGGISTQYF.

The V and J genes are TRBV27 and TRBJ2-7; 10 bases align to TRBD1. CDR3 length equals 16 residues. The V segment lost 5 bases and the J segment 1 base; nucleotides outside the gene matches: 8. The germline V gene has CDR1 MNHEY and CDR2 SMNVEV (reference sequence). The CDR3 nucleotides are TGTGCCAGCAGTCCTCAGGGACAGGGGCTTTCCTACGAGCAGTACTTC. This translates into CASSPQGQGLSYEQYF.

This chain connects TRBV19 to TRBJ1-5; no clear D. The germline V gene encodes CDR1 LNHDA and CDR2 SQIVND (reference sequence). There are 14 residues in the CDR3. The ends were cut back, 10 bases at V and 8 bases at J, with 21 bases in the middle. The CDR3 is CATAPGGLAEPQHF. CDR3 nucleotides: TGTGCCACCGCCCCTGGAGGGTTGGCAGAGCCCCAGCATTTT.

This chain uses TRBV7-2 with TRBJ2-3, with 7 bases fitting TRBD2. The length of the CDR3 is 14 residues. Trimming at V came to 3 bases and at J to 2 bases, leaving 2 bases not matched to a gene. Germline CDR1 is SGHTA and CDR2 is FQGNSA. CDR3 coding DNA: TGTGCCAGCAGCTTCGGGGGGTCCACAGATACGCAGTATTTT. Translating it yields CASSFGGSTDTQYF. The entire variable domain, with the rest obtained from reference TRBV7-2 and TRBJ2-3, is as follows: GAGVSQSPSNKVTEKGKDVELRCDPISGHTALYWYRQSLGQGLEFLIYFQGNSAPDKSGLPSDRFSAERTGGSVSTLTIQRTQQEDSAVYLCASSFGGSTDTQYFGPGTRLTVL.

With respect to this clone: The junction departs from the called germline gene at one end, perhaps through a read error. The chain links TRBV2 to TRBJ2-1; 7 nucleotides line up with TRBD2. Germline-derived CDR1 and CDR2 are SNHLY and FYNNEI. CDR3 size: 15 residues. In DNA, the CDR3 is TGTGCCAGCAACGGACTAGTTAGTTCCTTCAATGAGCAGTTCTTC. Its protein product is CASNGLVSSFNEQFF.

The chain carries TRBV9 and TRBJ1-1; D is unresolved. The CDR3 has 15 residues. The germline CDR1 and CDR2 sequences are SGDLS and YYNGEE. With 3 bases removed from V and 1 base from J, the gap between germline ends came to 13 bases. The CDR3 region has the DNA TGTGCCAGCAGCGGTAAGAGTGGGCAGAACACTGAAGCTTTCTTT. This translates into CASSGKSGQNTEAFF.

The V gene is TRBV27, the J gene TRBJ2-3, with 15 bases matching TRBD2. The germline CDR1 and CDR2 sequences are MNHEY and SMNVEV (reference sequence). J gave up 5 bases and V 3 bases, and 3 bases lay outside the gene matches. The length of the CDR3 is 16 residues. This chain's CDR3 is CASSFGTSGGIDTQYF. In DNA, the CDR3 is TGTGCCAGCAGTTTCGGGACTAGCGGGGGGATAGATACGCAGTATTTT.